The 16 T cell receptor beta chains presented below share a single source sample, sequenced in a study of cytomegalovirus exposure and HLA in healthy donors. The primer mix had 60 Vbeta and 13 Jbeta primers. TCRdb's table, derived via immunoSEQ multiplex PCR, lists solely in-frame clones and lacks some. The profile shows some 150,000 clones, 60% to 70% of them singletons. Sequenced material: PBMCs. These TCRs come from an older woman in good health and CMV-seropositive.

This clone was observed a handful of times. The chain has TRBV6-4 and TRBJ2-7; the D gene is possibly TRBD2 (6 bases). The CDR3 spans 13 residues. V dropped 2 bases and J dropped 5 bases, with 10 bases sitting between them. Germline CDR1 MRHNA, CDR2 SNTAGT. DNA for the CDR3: TGTGCCAGCAGTGACAGCCCGGGGGACGAGCAGTACTTC. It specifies CASSDSPGDEQYF.

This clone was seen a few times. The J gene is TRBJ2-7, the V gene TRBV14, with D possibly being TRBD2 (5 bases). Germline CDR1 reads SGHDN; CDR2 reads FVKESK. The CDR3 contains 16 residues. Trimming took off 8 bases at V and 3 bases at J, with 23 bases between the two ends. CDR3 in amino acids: CASSERWGAVNYEQYF. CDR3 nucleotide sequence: TGTGCCAGCTCCGAAAGATGGGGAGCAGTTAACTACGAGCAGTACTTC.

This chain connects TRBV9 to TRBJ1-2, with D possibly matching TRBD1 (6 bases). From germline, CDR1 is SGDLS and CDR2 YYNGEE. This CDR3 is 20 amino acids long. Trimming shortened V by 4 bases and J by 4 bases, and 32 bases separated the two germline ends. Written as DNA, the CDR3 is TGTGCCAGCAGCTGGTATCCCCACACGTTTCACGGGGGGCGCGTCTATGGCTACACCTTC. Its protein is CASSWYPHTFHGGRVYGYTF.

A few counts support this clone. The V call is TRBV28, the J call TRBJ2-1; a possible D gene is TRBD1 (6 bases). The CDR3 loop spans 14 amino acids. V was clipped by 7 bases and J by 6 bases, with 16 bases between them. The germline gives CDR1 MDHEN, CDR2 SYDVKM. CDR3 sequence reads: CASTHAGTINEQFF. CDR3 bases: TGTGCCAGCACCCACGCCGGGACAATCAATGAGCAGTTCTTC.

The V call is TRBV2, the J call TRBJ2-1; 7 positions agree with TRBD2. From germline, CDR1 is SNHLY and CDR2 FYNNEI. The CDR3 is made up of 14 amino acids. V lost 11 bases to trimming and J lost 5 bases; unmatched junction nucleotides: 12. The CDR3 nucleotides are TGTGCCGTACCGGGGGGTAGCGTCCACAATGAGCAGTTCTTC. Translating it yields CAVPGGSVHNEQFF.

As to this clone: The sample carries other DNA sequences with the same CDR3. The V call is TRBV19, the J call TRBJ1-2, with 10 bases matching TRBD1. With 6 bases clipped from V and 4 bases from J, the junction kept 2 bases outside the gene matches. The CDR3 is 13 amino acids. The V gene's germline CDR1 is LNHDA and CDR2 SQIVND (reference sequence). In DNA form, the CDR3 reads TGTGCCAGTAGGACAGGGGGCACCTATGGCTACACCTTC. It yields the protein CASRTGGTYGYTF. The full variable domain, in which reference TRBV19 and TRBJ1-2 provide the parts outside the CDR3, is DGGITQSPKYLFRKEGQNVTLSCEQNLNHDAMYWYRQDPGQGLRLIYYSQIVNDFQKGDIAEGYSVSREKKESFPLTVTSAQKNPTAFYLCASRTGGTYGYTFGSGTRLTVV.

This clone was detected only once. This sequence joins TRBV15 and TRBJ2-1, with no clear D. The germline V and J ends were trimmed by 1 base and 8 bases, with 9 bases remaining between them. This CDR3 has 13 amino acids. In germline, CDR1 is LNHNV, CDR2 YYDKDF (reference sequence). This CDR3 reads CATSRVGSDEQFF. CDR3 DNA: TGTGCCACCAGCAGAGTCGGTTCTGATGAGCAGTTCTTC. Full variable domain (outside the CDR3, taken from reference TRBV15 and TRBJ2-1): DAMVIQNPRYQVTQFGKPVTLSCSQTLNHNVMYWYQQKSSQAPKLLFHYYDKDFNNEADTPDNFQSRRPNTSFCFLDIRSPGLGDTAMYLCATSRVGSDEQFFGPGTRLTVL.

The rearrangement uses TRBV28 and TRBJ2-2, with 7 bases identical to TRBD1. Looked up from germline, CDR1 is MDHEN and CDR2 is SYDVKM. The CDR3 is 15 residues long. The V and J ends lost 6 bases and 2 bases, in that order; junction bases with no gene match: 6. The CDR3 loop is CASRPQGENTGELFF. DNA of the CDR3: TGTGCCAGCAGACCTCAGGGGGAAAACACCGGGGAGCTGTTTTTT. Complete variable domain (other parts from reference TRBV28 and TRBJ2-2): DVKVTQSSRYLVKRTGEKVFLECVQDMDHENMFWYRQDPGLGLRLIYFSYDVKMKEKGDIPEGYSVSREKKERFSLILESASTNQTSMYLCASRPQGENTGELFFGEGSRLTVL.

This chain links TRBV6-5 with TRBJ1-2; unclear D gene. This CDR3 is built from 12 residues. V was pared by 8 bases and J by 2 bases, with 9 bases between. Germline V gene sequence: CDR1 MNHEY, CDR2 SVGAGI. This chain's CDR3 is CASGLGNYGYTF. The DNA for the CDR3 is TGTGCCAGCGGACTGGGAAACTATGGCTACACCTTC.

The CDR3: CASAADRGRTYEQYF. CDR3 in DNA: TGTGCCAGCGCCGCCGACAGGGGGAGGACCTACGAGCAGTACTTC. This sequence joins TRBV6-5 and TRBJ2-7, with 9 nucleotides matching TRBD1. This CDR3 region has 15 residues. The germline V gene has CDR1 MNHEY and CDR2 SVGAGI. V was pared by 8 bases and J by 2 bases, with 10 bases of the junction left unmatched.

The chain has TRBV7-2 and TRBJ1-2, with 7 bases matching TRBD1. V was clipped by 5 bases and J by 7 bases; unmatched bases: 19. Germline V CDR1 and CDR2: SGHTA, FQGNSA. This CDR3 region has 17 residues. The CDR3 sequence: CASSPFGHRGFSTGYTF. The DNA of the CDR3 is TGTGCCAGCAGCCCATTCGGGCACAGGGGTTTTTCGACTGGCTACACCTTC.

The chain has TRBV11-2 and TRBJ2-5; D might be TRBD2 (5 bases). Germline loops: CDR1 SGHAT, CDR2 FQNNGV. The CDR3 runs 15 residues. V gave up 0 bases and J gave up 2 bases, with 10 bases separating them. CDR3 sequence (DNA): TGTGCCAGCAGCTTAGATCGGGGTCGACAAGAGACCCAGTACTTC. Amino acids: CASSLDRGRQETQYF.

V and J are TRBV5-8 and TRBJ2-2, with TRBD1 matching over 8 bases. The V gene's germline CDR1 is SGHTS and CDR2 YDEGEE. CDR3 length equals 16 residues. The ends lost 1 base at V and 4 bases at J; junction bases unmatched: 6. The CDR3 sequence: CASSLRGQGATGELFF. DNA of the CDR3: TGTGCCAGCAGCTTGAGAGGCCAGGGGGCCACCGGGGAGCTGTTTTTT.

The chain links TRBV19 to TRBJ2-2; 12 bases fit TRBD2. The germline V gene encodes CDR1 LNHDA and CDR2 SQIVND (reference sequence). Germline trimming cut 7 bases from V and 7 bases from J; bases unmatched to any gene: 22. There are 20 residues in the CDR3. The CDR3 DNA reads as TGTGCCAGTACCGCGGACCCGACGCGGGCTAGCGGGAGGGCCCACGGGGAGCTGTTTTTT. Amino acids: CASTADPTRASGRAHGELFF.

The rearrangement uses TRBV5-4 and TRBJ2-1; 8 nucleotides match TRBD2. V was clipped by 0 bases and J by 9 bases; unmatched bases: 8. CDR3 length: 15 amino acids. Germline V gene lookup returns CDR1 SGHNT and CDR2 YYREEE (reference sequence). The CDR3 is CASSLGAGAGGEQFF. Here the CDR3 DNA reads TGTGCCAGCAGCTTGGGAGCGGGAGCGGGTGGTGAGCAGTTCTTC.

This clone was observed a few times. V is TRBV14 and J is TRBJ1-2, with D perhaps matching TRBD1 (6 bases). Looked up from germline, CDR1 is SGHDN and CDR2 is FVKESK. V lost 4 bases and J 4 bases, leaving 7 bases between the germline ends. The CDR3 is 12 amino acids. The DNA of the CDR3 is TGTGCCAGCAGCCCGGACAGCTATGGCTACACCTTC. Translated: CASSPDSYGYTF.